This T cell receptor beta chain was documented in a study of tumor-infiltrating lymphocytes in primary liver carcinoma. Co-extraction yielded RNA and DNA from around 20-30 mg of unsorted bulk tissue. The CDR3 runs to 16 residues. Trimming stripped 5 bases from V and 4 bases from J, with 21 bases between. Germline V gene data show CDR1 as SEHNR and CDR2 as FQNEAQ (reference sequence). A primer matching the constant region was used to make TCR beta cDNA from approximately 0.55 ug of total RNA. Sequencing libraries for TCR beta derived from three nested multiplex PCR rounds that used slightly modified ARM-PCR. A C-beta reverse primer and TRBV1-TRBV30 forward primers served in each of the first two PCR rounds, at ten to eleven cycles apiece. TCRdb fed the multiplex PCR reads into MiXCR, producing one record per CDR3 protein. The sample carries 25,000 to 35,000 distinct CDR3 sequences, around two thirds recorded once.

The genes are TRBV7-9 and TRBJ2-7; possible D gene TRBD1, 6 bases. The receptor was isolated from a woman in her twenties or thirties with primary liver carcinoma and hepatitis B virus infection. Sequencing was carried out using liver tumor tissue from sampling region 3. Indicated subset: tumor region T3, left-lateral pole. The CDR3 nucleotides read TGTGCCAGCAGCCCTCGACAGGCACCCCGATATTACGAGCAGTACTTC. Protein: CASSPRQAPRYYEQYF.